This TCR beta chain was observed in a study of regulatory T cells in long-lasting Graves disease. In building TCR beta libraries, iRepertoire HTBI primers were used together with Arm-PCR of CDR3 regions. TCRdb fed the multiplex PCR reads into MiXCR, producing one record per CDR3 protein. The sample holds roughly 450,000 distinct CDR3 sequences, roughly 20% seen once. V lost 2 bases, J lost 4 bases, and 7 bases stayed unmatched. CDR3 length: 15 amino acids. CDR1 and CDR2 from the germline V gene are MGHRA and YSYEKL. Time point: persistent/refractory GD, antithyroid drugs over 5 years with positive TRAb. From RNA extracted from PBMCs, the TCR library was made. Remarks on this clonotype: Its antigen is unknown.

General study points: Thyroid tissue went unexamined; only peripheral blood was analyzed. Comparison showed that persistent patients shared more public clonotypes (about 3,000) than new patients (approximately 870).

The J gene is TRBJ1-2, the V gene TRBV4-1, with TRBD1 matching over 7 bases. Sequencing was performed on peripheral blood mononuclear cells (PBMCs), taken when the disease was refractory, from a patient treated with antithyroid drugs. This TCR derives from a female donor with Graves disease. The CDR3 loop is CASSQPGQKLYGYTF. As DNA, the CDR3 is TGCGCCAGCAGCCAACCGGGACAGAAACTCTATGGCTACACCTTC.